Listed below are T cell receptor beta chains from one sample, sequenced in a study of shared clonotypes between healthy human individuals. The data were produced by immunoSEQ multiplex PCR, yet TCRdb's version contains in-frame clones alone and is incomplete. The sample lists about 2 million clones, around 96% occurring once. The specimen was naive CD8+ T cells sorted from blood. These receptors were collected from a man aged 18-30 years in good health. The conserved cysteine and the conserved F or W are not part of the CDR3 here.

J	length	V	CDR3
TRBJ2-7	11	TRBV30	ACRKVVSYEQY
TRBJ2-7	11	TRBV27	ASSHDSSYEQY
TRBJ1-5	14	TRBV4-1	ASSQDASYSNQPQH
TRBJ2-7	14	TRBV2	ASSEEVSPHSYEQY
TRBJ2-2	12	TRBV19	ASSMIAATGELF
TRBJ1-1	14	TRBV6-5	ASSYSSTGGHTEAF
TRBJ2-7	12	TRBV4-1	ASSQPGTSTRKY
TRBJ2-2	13	TRBV6-1	ASILQGAYTGELF
TRBJ2-7	13	TRBV19	ASSISTGSSYEQY
TRBJ2-7	12	TRBV19	ASSLRDSTYEQY
TRBJ1-5	13	TRBV4-1	ASSQEDRADQPQH
TRBJ2-3	15	TRBV11-2	ASSAITGGQLTDTQY
TRBJ2-2	13	TRBV7-3	ASSFSGGYTGELF
TRBJ2-2	13	TRBV7-6	ASSLQEWATGELF
TRBJ2-5	13	TRBV6-5	ASSFDRGQTETQY
TRBJ1-4	13	TRBV4-1	ASSQDSGRTEKLF
TRBJ1-3	12	TRBV15	ATSEGSSGNTIY
TRBJ1-2	10	TRBV7-9	ASSLDNRLYT
TRBJ2-3	12	TRBV4-1	ASSQGTGPDTQY
TRBJ2-3	12	TRBV30	AWSVLAGSDTQY
TRBJ2-7	12	TRBV6-5	ASVSQGLGLEQY
TRBJ2-7	13	TRBV5-4	ASSSPETGVREQY
TRBJ2-7	10	TRBV19	ASSMEGYEQY
TRBJ1-2	11	TRBV30	AWSYGDYYGYT
TRBJ2-1	13	TRBV11-2	ASRPTSGNYNEQF
TRBJ2-7	12	TRBV27	ASRGLASSYEQY
TRBJ2-1	11	TRBV13	ASSVWGQNEQF
TRBJ2-7	13	TRBV4-1	ASSQEQQGVQEQY
TRBJ2-1	11	TRBV27	ASCTSGWDEQF
TRBJ1-5	9	TRBV6-1	ARRGRQPQH
TRBJ1-3	13	TRBV5-4	ASSSGTAGGNTIY
TRBJ1-2	15	TRBV4-3	ASSQDPGTGVNYGYT
TRBJ2-2	10	TRBV2	ASSGYTGELF
TRBJ1-1	11	TRBV2	ASGPYRQMEAF
TRBJ2-7	12	TRBV4-1	ASSQEDGPSEQY